This T cell receptor beta chain was documented in a study of cytomegalovirus exposure and HLA in healthy donors. Primers: 60 Vbeta forward and 13 Jbeta reverse. Sequenced by immunoSEQ multiplex PCR; TCRdb stores in-frame clones only, minus some. The sample includes some 200,000 clones. V gave up 4 bases and J gave up 5 bases, with 15 bases separating them. Per germline, CDR1 SGHNT and CDR2 YYREEE (reference sequence). The CDR3 is made up of 14 amino acids. This sequence originates from a boy under 18 in good health and CMV-seronegative. The chain combines TRBV5-4 with TRBJ2-5; tentatively, D is TRBD2 (6 bases). The sample was PBMCs. CDR3 sequence reads: CASSVGLPMETQYF. The CDR3 bases are TGTGCCAGCAGCGTGGGACTCCCCATGGAGACCCAGTACTTC.